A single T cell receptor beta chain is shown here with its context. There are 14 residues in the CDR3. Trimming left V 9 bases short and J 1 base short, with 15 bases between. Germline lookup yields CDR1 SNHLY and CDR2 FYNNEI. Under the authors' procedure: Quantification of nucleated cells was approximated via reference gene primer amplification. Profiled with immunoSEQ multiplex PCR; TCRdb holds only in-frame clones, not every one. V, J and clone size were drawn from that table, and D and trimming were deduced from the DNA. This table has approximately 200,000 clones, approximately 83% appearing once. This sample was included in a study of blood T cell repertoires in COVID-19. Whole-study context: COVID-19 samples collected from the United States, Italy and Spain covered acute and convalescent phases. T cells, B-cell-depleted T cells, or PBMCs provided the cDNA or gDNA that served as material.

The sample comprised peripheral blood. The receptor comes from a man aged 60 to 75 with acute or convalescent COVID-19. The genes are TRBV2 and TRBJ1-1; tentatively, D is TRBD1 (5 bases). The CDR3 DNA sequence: TGTGCCAGACGACCTGGACAAAGGAACACTGAAGCTTTCTTT. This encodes CARRPGQRNTEAFF.